Listed here are 8 T cell receptor beta chains from one sample, sequenced in a study of T cells in tumors after PD-1 blockade (dated by TCRdb to the late 2010s). The time point label on this specimen signifies: before anti-PD-1 therapy. The receptor library was made with the immunoSEQ multiplex PCR assay. In its TCRdb copy, this immuneACCESS table keeps in-frame sequences only and misses some clones. Where compared with another copy, unresolved V genes explain less than half of these, and the others have no known cause. In this sample the table shows about 33,000 clones, roughly 78% of which occur a single time. The ten largest make up 38% of the sample. The starting material was PBMCs, obtained before anti-PD-1 treatment. These receptors all come from a human donor with basal cell carcinoma.

The rearrangement links TRBV6-5 to TRBJ2-1; no clear D. The V gene lost 6 bases and the J gene lost 5 bases, with 17 bases spanning the gap. CDR3 size: 15 residues. Germline CDR1 MNHEY, CDR2 SVGAGI. This CDR3 is CASSLTYPVDNEQFF. The CDR3 nucleotides are TGTGCCAGCAGCCTGACTTATCCGGTGGACAATGAGCAGTTCTTC.

V gene TRBV7-2 combines with J gene TRBJ2-7; TRBD1 agrees at 10 bases. This CDR3 has 16 amino acids. V shed 2 bases, J shed 4 bases, and the junction held 8 bases outside the gene matches. Germline-derived CDR1 and CDR2 are SGHTA and FQGNSA. CDR3 bases: TGTGCCAGCAGCTTAAGGCCGGGACAGGGGTTTTACGAGCAGTACTTC. Residues: CASSLRPGQGFYEQYF.

As concerns this clone: This specimen includes other DNA sequences encoding the same CDR3. The V call is TRBV2, the J call TRBJ2-7; 9 nucleotides match TRBD1. The CDR3 covers 13 residues. With V trimmed by 6 bases and J by 2 bases, 2 bases remained unmatched. Germline-derived CDR1 and CDR2 are SNHLY and FYNNEI. The CDR3 reads CASRTGGTYEQYF. CDR3 bases: TGTGCCAGCAGGACAGGGGGAACCTACGAGCAGTACTTC.

The chain combines TRBV7-2 with TRBJ2-2; 8 nucleotides agree with TRBD2. The V and J ends lost 6 bases and 0 bases, in that order; junction bases with no gene match: 9. The CDR3 runs 17 residues. In germline, CDR1 is SGHTA, CDR2 FQGNSA. The chain's CDR3 is CASSSLGSGANTGELFF. For the CDR3, the DNA is TGTGCCAGCAGTTCCCTCGGTAGCGGGGCGAACACCGGGGAGCTGTTTTTT.

V gene TRBV11-3 combines with J gene TRBJ2-1, with D tentatively TRBD2 (5 bases). V lost 4 bases, J lost 4 bases, and 8 bases lay in between. The V gene's germline CDR1 is SGHNT and CDR2 YENEEA. The CDR3 has 13 residues. CDR3 sequence reads: CASSYPGYNEQFF. The CDR3 nucleotides read TGTGCCAGCAGCTACCCGGGATACAATGAGCAGTTCTTC.

The chain carries TRBV6-5 and TRBJ2-1, with D possibly being TRBD2 (6 bases). Trimming shortened V by 3 bases and J by 4 bases, and 10 bases separated the two germline ends. The CDR3 is 14 amino acids. CDR1 and CDR2 from the germline V gene are MNHEY and SVGAGI. The CDR3 is CASSYRGEYNEQFF. The CDR3 bases are TGTGCCAGCAGTTATCGCGGGGAATACAATGAGCAGTTCTTC.

This chain uses TRBV28 with TRBJ2-3, with no clear D. Germline values: CDR1 MDHEN, CDR2 SYDVKM. The CDR3 length is 13 residues. V was trimmed by 3 bases and J by 4 bases, leaving 8 bases between them. CDR3 DNA sequence: TGTGCCAGCAGTTTTCTGGGTCCAGATACGCAGTATTTT. Residues: CASSFLGPDTQYF.

The V gene is TRBV6-5, the J gene TRBJ2-3, with TRBD2 identical over 8 bases. CDR1 and CDR2 (germline): MNHEY, SVGAGI. The V gene end was trimmed by 2 bases and the J gene end by 1 base; junction bases not matched to a gene: 2. The CDR3 runs to 15 residues. In nucleotides, the CDR3 is TGTGCCAGCAGTTACGTAGCGGGACGCACAGATACGCAGTATTTT. This codes for CASSYVAGRTDTQYF.